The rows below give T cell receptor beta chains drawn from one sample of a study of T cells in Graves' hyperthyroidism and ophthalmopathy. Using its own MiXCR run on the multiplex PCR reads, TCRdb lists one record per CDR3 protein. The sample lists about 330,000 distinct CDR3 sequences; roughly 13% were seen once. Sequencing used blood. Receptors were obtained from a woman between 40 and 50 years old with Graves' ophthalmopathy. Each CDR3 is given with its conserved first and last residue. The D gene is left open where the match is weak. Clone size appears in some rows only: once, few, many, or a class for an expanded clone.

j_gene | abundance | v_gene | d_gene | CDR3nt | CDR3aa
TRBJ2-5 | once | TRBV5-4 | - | TGTGCCAGCAGCCCACTGGGCTACCAGGAGACCCAGTACTTC | CASSPLGYQETQYF
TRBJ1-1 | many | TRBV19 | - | TGTGCCAGTAGTATACCGATCGGGGTGGTCACTGAAGCTTTCTTT | CASSIPIGVVTEAFF
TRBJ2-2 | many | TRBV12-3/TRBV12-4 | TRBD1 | TGTGCCAGCAGCCCAGACAGGGTGTCCGGGGAGCTGTTTTTT | CASSPDRVSGELFF
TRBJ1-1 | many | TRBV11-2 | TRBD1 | TGTGCCAGCAGCATATGGACAGGGAACACTGAAGCTTTCTTT | CASSIWTGNTEAFF
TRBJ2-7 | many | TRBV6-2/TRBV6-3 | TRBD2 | TGTGCCAGCAGCTCTAGCGGGAGATATAGGGAGCAGTACTTC | CASSSSGRYREQYF
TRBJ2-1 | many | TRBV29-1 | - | TGCAGCGTTGCATTCCCGGGAGCATACAATGAGCAGTTCTTC | CSVAFPGAYNEQFF
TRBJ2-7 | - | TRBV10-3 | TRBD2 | TGTGCCAGCGGTTCAAGGGCTAGCGGGTTGAGCTCCTACGAGCAGTACTTC | CASGSRASGLSSYEQYF
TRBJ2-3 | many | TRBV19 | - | TGTGCCAGTAGTACCCTTGGGGGGACCACAGATACGCAGTATTTT | CASSTLGGTTDTQYF
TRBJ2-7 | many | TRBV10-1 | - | TGCGCCAGCAGTGAGTCCGGTTGGGACGAGCAGTACTTC | CASSESGWDEQYF
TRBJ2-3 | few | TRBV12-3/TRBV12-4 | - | TGTGCCAGCCGCTACCGGGGAGGTGGGTCGTCAGATACGCAGTATTTT | CASRYRGGGSSDTQYF
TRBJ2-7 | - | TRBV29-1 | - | TGCAGCGTTGGACCGGGTACCTACGAGCAGTACTTC | CSVGPGTYEQYF
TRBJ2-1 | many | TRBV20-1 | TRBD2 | TGCAGTGCGCCCGTAGCGGGGGCCGCCCGGGATGAGCAGTTCTTC | CSAPVAGAARDEQFF
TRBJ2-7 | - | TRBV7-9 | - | TGTGCCAGCAGCCCGCGGGGTGGTGGCGACGAGCAGTACTTC | CASSPRGGGDEQYF
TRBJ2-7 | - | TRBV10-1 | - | TGCGCCAGCAGCCGGGTCTTAGGCTACGAGCAGTACTTC | CASSRVLGYEQYF
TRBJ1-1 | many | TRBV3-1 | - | TGTGCCAGCAGCCCGGAGCTGAACACTGAAGCTTTCTTT | CASSPELNTEAFF
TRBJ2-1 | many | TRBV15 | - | TGTGCCACCAGCTCGACTCCCTACAATGAGCAGTTCTTC | CATSSTPYNEQFF
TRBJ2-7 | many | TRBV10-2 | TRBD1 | TGCGCCAGCAGGGACAGGGAGAATTTCTACGAGCAGTACTTC | CASRDRENFYEQYF
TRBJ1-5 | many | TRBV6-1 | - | TGTGCCAGCAGTCATGACAGTCTTGGGGGTCAGCCCCAGCATTTT | CASSHDSLGGQPQHF
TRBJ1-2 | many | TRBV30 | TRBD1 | TGTGCCTGGAGTCCAGGGGGCAACTATGGCTACACCTTC | CAWSPGGNYGYTF
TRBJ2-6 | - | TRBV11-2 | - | TGTGCCAGCAGCTTAGCGTCAACTAGCTCGGTTCACTCTGGGGCCAACGTCCTGACTTTC | CASSLASTSSVHSGANVLTF
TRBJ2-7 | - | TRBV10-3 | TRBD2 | TGTGCCAGGGGGACTAGCCCCTACGAGCAGTACTTC | CARGTSPYEQYF
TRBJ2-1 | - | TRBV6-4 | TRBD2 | TGTGCCAGCAGTGAGGCTAGCGGGAGGAGAGATGAGCAGTTCTTC | CASSEASGRRDEQFF
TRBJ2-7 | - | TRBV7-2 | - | TGTGTCAGCAGCGACTACTACGAGCAGTACTTC | CVSSDYYEQYF
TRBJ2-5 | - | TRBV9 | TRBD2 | TGTGCCAGCAGCGCCGATCCACTAGCGGGGGTGACCCAGTACTTC | CASSADPLAGVTQYF
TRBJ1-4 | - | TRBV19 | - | TGTGCCAGTAGTATCGAGGGGCGCGCAACTAATGAAAAACTGTTTTTT | CASSIEGRATNEKLFF
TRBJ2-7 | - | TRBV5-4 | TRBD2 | TGTGCCAGCAGCCGACCTTCGGGGGGAGATAAAATCTACGAGCAGTACTTC | CASSRPSGGDKIYEQYF
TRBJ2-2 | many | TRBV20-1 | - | TGCAGTGCTAGAGATGGAGGGGGGGTGTTTTTT | CSARDGGGVFF
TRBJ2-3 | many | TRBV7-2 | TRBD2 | TGTGCCAGCAGCTTAGATAGGACTAGCGGGGGCACAGATACGCAGTATTTT | CASSLDRTSGGTDTQYF
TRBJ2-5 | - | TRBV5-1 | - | TGCGCCAGCAGCAGCCCGGGGGCGGGAGAGACCCAGTACTTC | CASSSPGAGETQYF
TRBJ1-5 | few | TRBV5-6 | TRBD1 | TGTGCCAGCAGCCTCGGGACAGGGTATAGCAATCAGCCCCAGCATTTT | CASSLGTGYSNQPQHF
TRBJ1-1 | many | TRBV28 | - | TGTGCCAGCAGTCGCTTATCAGGGGCACTCATGAACACTGAAGCTTTCTTT | CASSRLSGALMNTEAFF
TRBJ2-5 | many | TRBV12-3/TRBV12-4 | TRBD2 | TGTGCCAGCCGGGGGGAGGAGACCCAGTACTTC | CASRGEETQYF
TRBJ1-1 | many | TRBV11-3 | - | TGTGCCAGCAGCTTAGAAGGGTACGGGCTTTACACTGAAGCTTTCTTT | CASSLEGYGLYTEAFF
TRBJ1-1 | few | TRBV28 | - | TGTGCCAGCACTCGGGTAGGGACCGGCGGTGAAGCTTTCTTT | CASTRVGTGGEAFF
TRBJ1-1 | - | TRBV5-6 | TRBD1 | TGTGCCAGCAGCTCGACAGGGTGGGGCACTGAAGCTTTCTTT | CASSSTGWGTEAFF
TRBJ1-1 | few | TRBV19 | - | TGTGCCAGTAGTATTGGCGAGGGTAACACTGAAGCTTTCTTT | CASSIGEGNTEAFF
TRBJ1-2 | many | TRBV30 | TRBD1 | TGTGCCTGGAGTGGGGGGGACAGCTATGGCTACACCTTC | CAWSGGDSYGYTF
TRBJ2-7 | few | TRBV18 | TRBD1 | TGTGCCAGCTCACCATCGGGACAGGGTGGCTACGAGCAGTACTTC | CASSPSGQGGYEQYF
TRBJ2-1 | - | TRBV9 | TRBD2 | TGTGCCAGCAGGCTTGGGACTAGCGGGGGGCGCAGTCCCAATGAGCAGTTCTTC | CASRLGTSGGRSPNEQFF